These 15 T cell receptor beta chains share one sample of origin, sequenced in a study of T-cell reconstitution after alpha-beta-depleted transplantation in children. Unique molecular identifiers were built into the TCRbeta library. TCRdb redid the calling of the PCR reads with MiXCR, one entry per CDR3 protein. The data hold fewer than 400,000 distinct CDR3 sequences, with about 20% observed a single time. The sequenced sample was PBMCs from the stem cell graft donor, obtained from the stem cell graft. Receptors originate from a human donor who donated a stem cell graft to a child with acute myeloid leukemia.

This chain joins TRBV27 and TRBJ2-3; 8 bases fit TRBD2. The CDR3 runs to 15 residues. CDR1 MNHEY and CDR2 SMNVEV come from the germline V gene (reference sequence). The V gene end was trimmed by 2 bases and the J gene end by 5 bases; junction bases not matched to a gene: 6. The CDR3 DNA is TGTGCCAGCAGTTTAAGAGCGGGAGAGGGAGATACGCAGTATTTT. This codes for CASSLRAGEGDTQYF.

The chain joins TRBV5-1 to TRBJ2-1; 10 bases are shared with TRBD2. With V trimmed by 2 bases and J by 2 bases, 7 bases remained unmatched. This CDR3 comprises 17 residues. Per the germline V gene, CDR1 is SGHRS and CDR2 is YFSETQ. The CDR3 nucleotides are TGCGCCAGCAGCTTCCGACTAGCGGGCAGCCCCTACAATGAGCAGTTCTTC. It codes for CASSFRLAGSPYNEQFF.

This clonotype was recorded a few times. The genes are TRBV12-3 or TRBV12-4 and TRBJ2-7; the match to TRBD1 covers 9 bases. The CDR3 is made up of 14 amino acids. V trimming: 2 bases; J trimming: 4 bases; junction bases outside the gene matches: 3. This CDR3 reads CASSLFGTGYEQYF. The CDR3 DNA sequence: TGTGCCAGCAGTTTATTCGGGACAGGGTACGAGCAGTACTTC.

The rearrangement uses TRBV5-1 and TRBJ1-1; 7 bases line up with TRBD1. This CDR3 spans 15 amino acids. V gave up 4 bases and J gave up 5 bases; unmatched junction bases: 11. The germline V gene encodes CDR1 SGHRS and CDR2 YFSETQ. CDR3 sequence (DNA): TGCGCCAGCAGCGGGACCGAGACAGGGTTGACTGAAGCTTTCTTT. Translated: CASSGTETGLTEAFF.

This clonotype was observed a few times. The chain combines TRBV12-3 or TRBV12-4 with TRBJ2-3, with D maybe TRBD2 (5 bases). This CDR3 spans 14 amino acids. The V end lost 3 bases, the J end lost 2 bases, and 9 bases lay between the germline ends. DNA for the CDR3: TGTGCCAGCAGTTTGCCTAGCCCCACAGATACGCAGTATTTT. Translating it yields CASSLPSPTDTQYF.

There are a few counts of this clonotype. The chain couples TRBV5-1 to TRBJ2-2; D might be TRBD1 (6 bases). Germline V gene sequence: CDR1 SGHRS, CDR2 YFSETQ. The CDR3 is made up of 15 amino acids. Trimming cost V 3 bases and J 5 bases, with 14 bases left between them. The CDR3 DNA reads TGCGCCAGCAGCTCCGAAGGGGGAAGGACCGGGGAGCTGTTTTTT. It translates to CASSSEGGRTGELFF. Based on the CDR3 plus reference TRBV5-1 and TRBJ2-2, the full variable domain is KAGVTQTPRYLIKTRGQQVTLSCSPISGHRSVSWYQQTPGQGLQFLFEYFSETQRNKGNFPGRFSGRQFSNSRSEMNVSTLELGDSALYLCASSSEGGRTGELFFGEGSRLTVL.

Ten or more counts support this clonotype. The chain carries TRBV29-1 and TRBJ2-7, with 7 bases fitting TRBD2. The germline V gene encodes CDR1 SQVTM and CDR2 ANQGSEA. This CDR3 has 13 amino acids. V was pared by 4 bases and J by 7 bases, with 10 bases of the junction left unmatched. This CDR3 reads CSVAESSGGEQYF. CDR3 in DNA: TGCAGCGTTGCCGAGTCATCGGGAGGAGAGCAGTACTTC.

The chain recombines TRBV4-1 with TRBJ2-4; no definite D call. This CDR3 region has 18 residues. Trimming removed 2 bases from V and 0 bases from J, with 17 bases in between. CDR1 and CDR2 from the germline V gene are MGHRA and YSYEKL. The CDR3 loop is CASSQIGQLPVAKNIQYF. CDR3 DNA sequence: TGCGCCAGCAGCCAAATTGGCCAACTGCCCGTAGCCAAAAACATTCAGTACTTC.

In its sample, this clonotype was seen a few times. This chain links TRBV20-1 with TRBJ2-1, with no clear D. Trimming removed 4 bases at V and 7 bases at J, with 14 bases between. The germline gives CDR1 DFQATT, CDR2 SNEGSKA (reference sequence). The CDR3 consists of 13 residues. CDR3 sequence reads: CSATRTLGNEQFF. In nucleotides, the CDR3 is TGCAGTGCTACCCGGACCTTGGGGAATGAGCAGTTCTTC.

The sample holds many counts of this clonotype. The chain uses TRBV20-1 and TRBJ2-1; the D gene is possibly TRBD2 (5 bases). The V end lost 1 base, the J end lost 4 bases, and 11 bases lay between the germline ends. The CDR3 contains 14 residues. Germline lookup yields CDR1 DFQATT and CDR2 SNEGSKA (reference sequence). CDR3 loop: CSARVSGDYNEQFF. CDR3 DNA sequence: TGCAGTGCTAGAGTAAGCGGAGATTACAATGAGCAGTTCTTC.

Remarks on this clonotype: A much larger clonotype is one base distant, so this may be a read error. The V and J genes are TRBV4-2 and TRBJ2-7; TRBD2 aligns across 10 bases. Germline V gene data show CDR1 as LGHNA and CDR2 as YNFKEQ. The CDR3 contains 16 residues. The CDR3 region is CASSQDWTSGFYEEYF. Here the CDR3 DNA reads TGTGCCAGCAGCCAAGATTGGACTAGCGGATTTTACGAGGAGTACTTC.

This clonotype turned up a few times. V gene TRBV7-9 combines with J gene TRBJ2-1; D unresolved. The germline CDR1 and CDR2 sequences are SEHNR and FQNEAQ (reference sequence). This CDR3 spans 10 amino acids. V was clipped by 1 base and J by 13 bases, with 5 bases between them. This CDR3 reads CASSLVHQFF. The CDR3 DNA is TGTGCCAGCAGCTTAGTTCACCAGTTCTTC.

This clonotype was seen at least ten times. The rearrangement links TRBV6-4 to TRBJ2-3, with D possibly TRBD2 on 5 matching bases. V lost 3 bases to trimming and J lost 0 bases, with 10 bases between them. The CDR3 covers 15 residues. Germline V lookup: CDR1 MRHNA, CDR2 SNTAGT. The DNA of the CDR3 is TGTGCCAGCAGTGAGCGAGCGGTTAGCACAGATACGCAGTATTTT. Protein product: CASSERAVSTDTQYF.

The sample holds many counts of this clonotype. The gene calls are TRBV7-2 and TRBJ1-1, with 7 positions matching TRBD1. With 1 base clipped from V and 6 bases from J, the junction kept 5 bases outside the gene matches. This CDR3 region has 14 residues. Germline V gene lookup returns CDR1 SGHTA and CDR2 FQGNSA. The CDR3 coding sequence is TGTGCCAGCAGCTTAGGACAGGGAATCGCTGAAGCTTTCTTT. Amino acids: CASSLGQGIAEAFF. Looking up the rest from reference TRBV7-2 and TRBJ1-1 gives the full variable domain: GAGVSQSPSNKVTEKGKDVELRCDPISGHTALYWYRQSLGQGLEFLIYFQGNSAPDKSGLPSDRFSAERTGGSVSTLTIQRTQQEDSAVYLCASSLGQGIAEAFFGQGTRLTVV.

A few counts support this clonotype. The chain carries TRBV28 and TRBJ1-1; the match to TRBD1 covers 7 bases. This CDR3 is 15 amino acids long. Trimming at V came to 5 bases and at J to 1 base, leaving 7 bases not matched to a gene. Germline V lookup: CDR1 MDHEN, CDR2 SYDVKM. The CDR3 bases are TGTGCCAGCAGTCCACGGGGACAGAAGAACACTGAAGCTTTCTTT. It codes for CASSPRGQKNTEAFF.